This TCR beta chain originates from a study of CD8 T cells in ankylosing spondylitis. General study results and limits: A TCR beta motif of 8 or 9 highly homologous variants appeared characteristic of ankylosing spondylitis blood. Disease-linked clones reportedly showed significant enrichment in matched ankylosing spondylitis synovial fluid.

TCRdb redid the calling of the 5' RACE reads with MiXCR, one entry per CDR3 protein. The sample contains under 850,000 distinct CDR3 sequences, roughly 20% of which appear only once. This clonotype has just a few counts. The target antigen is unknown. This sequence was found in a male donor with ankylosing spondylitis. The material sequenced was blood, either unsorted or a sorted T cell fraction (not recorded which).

CDR3 loop: CSAPGRTNYGYTF. DNA of the CDR3: TGCAGTGCGCCCGGAAGGACTAACTATGGCTACACCTTC. The rearrangement uses TRBV20-1 and TRBJ1-2, with unresolved D. This CDR3 comprises 13 residues. V dropped 6 bases and J dropped 0 bases, with 11 bases sitting between them. In germline, CDR1 is DFQATT, CDR2 SNEGSKA (reference sequence).